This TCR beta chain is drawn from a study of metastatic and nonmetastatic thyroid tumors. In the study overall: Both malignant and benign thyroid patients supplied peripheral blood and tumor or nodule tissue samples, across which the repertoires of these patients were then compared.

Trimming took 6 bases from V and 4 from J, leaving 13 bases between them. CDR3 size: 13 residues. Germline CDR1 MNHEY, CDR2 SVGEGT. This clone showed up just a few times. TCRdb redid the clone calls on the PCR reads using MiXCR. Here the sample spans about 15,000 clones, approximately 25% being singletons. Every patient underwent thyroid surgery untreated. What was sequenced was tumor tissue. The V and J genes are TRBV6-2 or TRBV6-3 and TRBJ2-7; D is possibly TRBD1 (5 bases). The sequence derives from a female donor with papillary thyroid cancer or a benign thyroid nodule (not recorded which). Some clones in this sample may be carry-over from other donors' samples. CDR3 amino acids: CASSPDSSYEQYF. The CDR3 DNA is TGTGCCAGCAGCCCCGACAGTTCGTACGAGCAGTACTTC.